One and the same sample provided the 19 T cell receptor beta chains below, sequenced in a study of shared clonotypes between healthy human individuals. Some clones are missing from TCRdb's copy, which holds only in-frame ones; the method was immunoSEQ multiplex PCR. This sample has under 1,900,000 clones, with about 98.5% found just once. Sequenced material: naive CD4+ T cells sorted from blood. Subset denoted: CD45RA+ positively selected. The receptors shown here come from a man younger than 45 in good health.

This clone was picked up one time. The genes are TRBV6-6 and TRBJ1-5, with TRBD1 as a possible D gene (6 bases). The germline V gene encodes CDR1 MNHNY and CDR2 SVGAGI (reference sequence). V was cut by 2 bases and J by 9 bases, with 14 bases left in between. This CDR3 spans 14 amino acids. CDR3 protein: CASSYLGRGRPQHF. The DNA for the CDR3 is TGTGCCAGCAGTTACCTGGGCAGGGGACGGCCCCAGCATTTT.

The CDR3, as DNA: TGTGCCTGGAGTTCGGGGACAGGCTGGGAAAATGAAAAACTGTTTTTT. Amino acid sequence: CAWSSGTGWENEKLFF. The chain employs TRBV30 and TRBJ1-4; 8 bases align to TRBD1. V lost 2 bases to trimming and J lost 5 bases; unmatched junction nucleotides: 10. This CDR3 spans 16 amino acids. Germline-derived CDR1 and CDR2 are GTSNPN and SVGIG (reference sequence).

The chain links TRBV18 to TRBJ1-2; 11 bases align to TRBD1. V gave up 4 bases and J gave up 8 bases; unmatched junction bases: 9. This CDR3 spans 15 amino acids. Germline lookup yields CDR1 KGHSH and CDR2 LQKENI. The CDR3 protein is CASSLNRDRGYGYTF. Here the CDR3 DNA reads TGTGCCAGCTCACTCAACCGGGACAGGGGGTACGGCTACACCTTC.

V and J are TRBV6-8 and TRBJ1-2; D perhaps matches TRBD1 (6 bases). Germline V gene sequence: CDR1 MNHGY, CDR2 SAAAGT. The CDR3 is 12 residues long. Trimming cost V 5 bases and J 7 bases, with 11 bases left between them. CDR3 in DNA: TGTGCCAGCAGTAACAGGGTTTGTGGCTACACCTTC. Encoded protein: CASSNRVCGYTF.

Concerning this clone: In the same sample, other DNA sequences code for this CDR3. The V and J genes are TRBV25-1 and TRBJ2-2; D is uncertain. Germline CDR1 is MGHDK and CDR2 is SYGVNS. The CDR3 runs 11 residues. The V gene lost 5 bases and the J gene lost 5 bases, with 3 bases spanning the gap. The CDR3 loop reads CASSRTGELFF. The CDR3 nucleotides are TGTGCCAGCAGTAGAACCGGGGAGCTGTTTTTT.

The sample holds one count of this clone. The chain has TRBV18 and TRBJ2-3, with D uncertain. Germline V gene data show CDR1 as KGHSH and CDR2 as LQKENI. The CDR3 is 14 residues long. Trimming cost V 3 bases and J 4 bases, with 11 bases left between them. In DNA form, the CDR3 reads TGTGCCAGCTCACCGGACGGCAACTCAGATACGCAGTATTTT. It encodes CASSPDGNSDTQYF.

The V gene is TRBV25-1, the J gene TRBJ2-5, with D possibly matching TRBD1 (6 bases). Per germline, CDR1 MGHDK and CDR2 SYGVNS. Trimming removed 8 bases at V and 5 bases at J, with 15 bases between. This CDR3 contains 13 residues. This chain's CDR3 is CASGRTGPETQYF. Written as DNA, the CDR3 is TGTGCCAGCGGCAGAACAGGGCCCGAGACCCAGTACTTC.

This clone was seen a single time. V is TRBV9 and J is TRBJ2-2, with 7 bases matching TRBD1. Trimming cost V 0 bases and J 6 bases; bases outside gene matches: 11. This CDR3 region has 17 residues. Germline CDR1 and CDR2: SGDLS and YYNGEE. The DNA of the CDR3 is TGTGCCAGCAGCGTAGGATACAGGGGATTAGCTTCCGGGGAGCTGTTTTTT. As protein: CASSVGYRGLASGELFF.

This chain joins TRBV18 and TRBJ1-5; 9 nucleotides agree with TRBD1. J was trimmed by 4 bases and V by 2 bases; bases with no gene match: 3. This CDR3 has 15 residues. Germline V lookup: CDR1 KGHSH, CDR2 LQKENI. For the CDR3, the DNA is TGTGCCAGCTCACCAGGCGGGACAGGGAATCAGCCCCAGCATTTT. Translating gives CASSPGGTGNQPQHF. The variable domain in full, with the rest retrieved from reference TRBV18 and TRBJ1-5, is NAGVMQNPRHLVRRRGQEARLRCSPMKGHSHVYWYRQLPEEGLKFMVYLQKENIIDESGMPKERFSAEFPKEGPSILRIQQVVRGDSAAYFCASSPGGTGNQPQHFGDGTRLSIL.

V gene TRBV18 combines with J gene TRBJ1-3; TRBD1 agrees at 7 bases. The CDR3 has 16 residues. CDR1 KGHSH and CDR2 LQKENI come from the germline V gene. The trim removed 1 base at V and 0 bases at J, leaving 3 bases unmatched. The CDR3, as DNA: TGTGCCAGCTCACCACTGGGACAGAACTCTGGAAACACCATATATTTT. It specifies CASSPLGQNSGNTIYF.

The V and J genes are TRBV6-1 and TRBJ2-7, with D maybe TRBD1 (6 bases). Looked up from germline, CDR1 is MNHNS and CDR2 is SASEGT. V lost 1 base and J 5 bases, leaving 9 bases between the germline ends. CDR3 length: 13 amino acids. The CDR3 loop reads CASSEGQAHEQYF. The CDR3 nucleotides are TGTGCCAGCAGTGAAGGACAGGCCCACGAGCAGTACTTC.

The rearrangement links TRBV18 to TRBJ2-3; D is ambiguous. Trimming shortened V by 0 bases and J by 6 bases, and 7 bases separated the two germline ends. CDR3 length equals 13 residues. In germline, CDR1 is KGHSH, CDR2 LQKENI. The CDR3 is CASSPPPGDTQYF. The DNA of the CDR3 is TGTGCCAGCTCACCACCTCCCGGGGATACGCAGTATTTT.

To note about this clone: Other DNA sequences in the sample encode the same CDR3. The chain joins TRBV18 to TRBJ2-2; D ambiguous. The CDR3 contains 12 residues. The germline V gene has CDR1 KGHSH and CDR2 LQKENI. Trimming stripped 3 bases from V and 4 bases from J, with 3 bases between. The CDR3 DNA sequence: TGTGCCAGCTCACCCCCCACCGGGGAGCTGTTTTTT. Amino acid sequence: CASSPPTGELFF.

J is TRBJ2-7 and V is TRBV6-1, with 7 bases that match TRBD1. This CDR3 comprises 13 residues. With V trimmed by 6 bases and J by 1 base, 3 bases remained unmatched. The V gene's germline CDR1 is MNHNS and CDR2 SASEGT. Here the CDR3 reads CASRRDSSYEQYF. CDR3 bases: TGTGCCAGCAGACGGGACAGTTCCTACGAGCAGTACTTC.

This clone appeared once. This CDR3 reads CASSLDSNTEAFF. The CDR3 coding sequence is TGTGCCAGCTCACTCGACAGCAACACTGAAGCTTTCTTT. This chain joins TRBV18 and TRBJ1-1; D is possibly TRBD1 (5 bases). Germline CDR1 KGHSH, CDR2 LQKENI. This CDR3 has 13 residues. V lost 4 bases, J lost 2 bases, and 8 bases lay in between.

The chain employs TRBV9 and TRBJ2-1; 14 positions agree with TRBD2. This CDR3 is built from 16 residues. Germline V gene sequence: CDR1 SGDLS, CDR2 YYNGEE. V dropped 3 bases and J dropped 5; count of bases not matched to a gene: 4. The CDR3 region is CASSGGLAGANNEQFF. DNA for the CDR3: TGTGCCAGCAGCGGGGGACTAGCGGGAGCTAACAATGAGCAGTTCTTC.

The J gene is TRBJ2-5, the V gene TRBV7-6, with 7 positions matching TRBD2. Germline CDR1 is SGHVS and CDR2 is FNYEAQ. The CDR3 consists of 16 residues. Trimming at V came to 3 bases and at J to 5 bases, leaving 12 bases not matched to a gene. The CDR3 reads CASSFFGRESVETQYF. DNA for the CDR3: TGTGCCAGCAGCTTCTTTGGGAGGGAAAGCGTGGAGACCCAGTACTTC.

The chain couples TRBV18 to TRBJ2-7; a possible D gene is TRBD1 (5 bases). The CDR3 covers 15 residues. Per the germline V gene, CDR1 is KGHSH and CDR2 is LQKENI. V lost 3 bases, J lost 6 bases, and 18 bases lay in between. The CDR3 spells CASSPGPGNFLEQYF. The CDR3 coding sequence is TGTGCCAGCTCACCCGGGCCAGGGAATTTCCTCGAGCAGTACTTC.

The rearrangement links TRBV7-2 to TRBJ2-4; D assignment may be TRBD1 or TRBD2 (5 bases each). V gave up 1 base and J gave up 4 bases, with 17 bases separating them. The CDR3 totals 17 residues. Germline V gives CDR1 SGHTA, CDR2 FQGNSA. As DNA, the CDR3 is TGTGCCAGCAGCTTAGGGTCTTCGACAGCGGATAAAAACATTCAGTACTTC. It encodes CASSLGSSTADKNIQYF. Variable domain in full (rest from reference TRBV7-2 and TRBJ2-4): GAGVSQSPSNKVTEKGKDVELRCDPISGHTALYWYRQSLGQGLEFLIYFQGNSAPDKSGLPSDRFSAERTGGSVSTLTIQRTQQEDSAVYLCASSLGSSTADKNIQYFGAGTRLSVL.